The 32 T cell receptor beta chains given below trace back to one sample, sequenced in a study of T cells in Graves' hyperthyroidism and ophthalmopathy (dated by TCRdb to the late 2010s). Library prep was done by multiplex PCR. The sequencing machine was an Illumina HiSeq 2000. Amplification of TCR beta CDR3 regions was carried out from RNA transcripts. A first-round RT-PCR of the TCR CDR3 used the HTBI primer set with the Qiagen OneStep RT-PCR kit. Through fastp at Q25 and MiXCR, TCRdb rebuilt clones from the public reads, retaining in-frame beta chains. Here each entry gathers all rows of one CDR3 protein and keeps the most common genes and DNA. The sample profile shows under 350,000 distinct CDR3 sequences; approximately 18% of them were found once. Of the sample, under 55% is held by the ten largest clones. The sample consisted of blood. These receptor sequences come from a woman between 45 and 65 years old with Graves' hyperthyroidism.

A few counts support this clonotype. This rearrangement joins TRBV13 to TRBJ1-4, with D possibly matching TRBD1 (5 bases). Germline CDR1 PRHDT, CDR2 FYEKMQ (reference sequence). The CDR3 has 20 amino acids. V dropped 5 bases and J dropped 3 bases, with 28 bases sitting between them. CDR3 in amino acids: CASSVWNSRVSGESNEKLFF. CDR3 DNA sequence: TGTGCCAGCAGCGTATGGAATTCCAGGGTTTCTGGGGAATCTAATGAAAAACTGTTTTTT.

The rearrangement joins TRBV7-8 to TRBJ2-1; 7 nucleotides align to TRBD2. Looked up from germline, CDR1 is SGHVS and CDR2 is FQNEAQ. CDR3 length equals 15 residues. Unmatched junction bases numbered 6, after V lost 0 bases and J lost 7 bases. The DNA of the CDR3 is TGTGCCAGCAGCTTAGCGACCCTAGCGGCAAATGAGCAGTTCTTC. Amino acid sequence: CASSLATLAANEQFF.

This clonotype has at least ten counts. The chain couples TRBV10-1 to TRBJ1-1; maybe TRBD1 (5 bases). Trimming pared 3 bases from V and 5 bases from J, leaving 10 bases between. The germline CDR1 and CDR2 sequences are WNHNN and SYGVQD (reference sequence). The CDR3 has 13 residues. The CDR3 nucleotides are TGCGCCAGCAGTGACCCTGGGGGGACTGAAGCTTTCTTT. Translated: CASSDPGGTEAFF.

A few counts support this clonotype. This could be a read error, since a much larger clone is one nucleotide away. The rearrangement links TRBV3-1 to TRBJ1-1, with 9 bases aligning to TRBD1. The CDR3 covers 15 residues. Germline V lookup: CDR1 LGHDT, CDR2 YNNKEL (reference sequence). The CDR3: CAGSLTGTGRTEAFF. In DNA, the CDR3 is TGTGCCGGCAGCCTGACCGGGACAGGGAGAACTGAAGCTTTCTTT.

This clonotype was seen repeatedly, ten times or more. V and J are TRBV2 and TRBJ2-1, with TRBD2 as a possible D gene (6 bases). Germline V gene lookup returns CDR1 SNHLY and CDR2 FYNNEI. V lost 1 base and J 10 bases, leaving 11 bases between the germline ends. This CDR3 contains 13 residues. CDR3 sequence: CASSEGVAGEQFF. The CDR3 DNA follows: TGTGCCAGCAGTGAAGGGGTCGCGGGGGAGCAGTTCTTC.

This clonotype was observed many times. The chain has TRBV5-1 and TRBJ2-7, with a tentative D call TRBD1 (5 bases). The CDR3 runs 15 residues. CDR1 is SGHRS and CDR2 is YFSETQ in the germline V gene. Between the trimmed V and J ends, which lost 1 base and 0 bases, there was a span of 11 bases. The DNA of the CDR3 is TGCGCCAGCAGCTTGTCTGACAGTCTCTCCTACGAGCAGTACTTC. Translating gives CASSLSDSLSYEQYF.

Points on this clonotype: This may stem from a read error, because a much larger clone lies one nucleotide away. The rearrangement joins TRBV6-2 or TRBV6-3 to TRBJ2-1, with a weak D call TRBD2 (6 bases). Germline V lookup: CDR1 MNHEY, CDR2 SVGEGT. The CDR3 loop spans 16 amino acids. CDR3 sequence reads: CASSSLLAPSYNERFF. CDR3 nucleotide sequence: TGTGCCAGCAGTTCGCTTCTAGCGCCCTCCTACAATGAGCGGTTCTTC.

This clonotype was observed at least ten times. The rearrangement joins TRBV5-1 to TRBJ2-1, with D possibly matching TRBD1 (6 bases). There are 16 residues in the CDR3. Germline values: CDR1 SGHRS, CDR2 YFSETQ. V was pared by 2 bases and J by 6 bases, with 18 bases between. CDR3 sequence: CASSFPLAGVPNEQFF. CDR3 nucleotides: TGCGCCAGCAGCTTTCCCTTGGCAGGGGTCCCCAATGAGCAGTTCTTC.

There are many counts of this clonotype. The CDR3 here is CASSATGEETQYF. Written as DNA, the CDR3 is TGTGCCAGCAGCGCGACAGGGGAAGAGACCCAGTACTTC. The V gene is TRBV5-5, the J gene TRBJ2-5; 8 positions agree with TRBD1. Germline V gene lookup returns CDR1 SGHKS and CDR2 YYEKEE (reference sequence). The CDR3 extends over 13 amino acids. V shed 4 bases and J 3 bases; nucleotides not matched to a gene: 2.

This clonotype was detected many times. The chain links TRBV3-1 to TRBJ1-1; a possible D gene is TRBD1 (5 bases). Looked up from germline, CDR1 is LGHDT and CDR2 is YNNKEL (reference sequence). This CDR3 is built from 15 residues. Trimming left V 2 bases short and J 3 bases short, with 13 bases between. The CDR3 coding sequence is TGTGCCAGCAGCCAACGTGTGACAGCGTACACTGAAGCTTTCTTT. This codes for CASSQRVTAYTEAFF. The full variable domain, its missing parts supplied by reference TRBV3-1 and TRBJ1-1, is DTAVSQTPKYLVTQMGNDKSIKCEQNLGHDTMYWYKQDSKKFLKIMFSYNNKELIINETVPNRFSPKSPDKAHLNLHINSLELGDSAVYFCASSQRVTAYTEAFFGQGTRLTVV.

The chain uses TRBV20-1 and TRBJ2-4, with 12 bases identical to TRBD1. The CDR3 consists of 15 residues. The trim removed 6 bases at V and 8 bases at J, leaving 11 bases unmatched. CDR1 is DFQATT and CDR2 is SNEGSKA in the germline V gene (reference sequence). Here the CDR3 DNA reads TGCAGTGCAGCCGGGACAGGGGGCGCGTTGGACATTCAGTACTTC. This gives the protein CSAAGTGGALDIQYF.

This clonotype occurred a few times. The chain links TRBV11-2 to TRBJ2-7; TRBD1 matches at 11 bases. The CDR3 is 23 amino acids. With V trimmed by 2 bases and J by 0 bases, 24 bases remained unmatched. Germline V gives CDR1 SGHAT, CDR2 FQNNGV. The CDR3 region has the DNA TGTGCCAGCAGCTTATCCGTCCCAATTTTTCAATCGGGGGGACAGGGGGTCTCCTACGAGCAGTACTTC. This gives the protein CASSLSVPIFQSGGQGVSYEQYF. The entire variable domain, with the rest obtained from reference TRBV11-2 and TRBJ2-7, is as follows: EAGVAQSPRYKIIEKRQSVAFWCNPISGHATLYWYQQILGQGPKLLIQFQNNGVVDDSQLPKDRFSAERLKGVDSTLKIQPAKLEDSAVYLCASSLSVPIFQSGGQGVSYEQYFGPGTRLTVT.

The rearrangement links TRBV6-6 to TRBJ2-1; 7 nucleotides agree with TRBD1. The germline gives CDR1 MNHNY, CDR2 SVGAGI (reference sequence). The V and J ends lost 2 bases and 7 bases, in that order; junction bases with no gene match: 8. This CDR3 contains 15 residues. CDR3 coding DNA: TGTGCCAGCAGTTACCGCCCGGGACAGAGAAATGAGCAGTTCTTC. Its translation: CASSYRPGQRNEQFF.

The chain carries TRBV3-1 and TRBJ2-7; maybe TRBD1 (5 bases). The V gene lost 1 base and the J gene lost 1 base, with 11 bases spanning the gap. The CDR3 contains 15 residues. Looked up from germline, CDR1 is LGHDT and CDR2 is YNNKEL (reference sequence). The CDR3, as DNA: TGTGCCAGCAGCCAAGGAATAACAGGTTCCTACGAGCAGTACTTC. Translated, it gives CASSQGITGSYEQYF.

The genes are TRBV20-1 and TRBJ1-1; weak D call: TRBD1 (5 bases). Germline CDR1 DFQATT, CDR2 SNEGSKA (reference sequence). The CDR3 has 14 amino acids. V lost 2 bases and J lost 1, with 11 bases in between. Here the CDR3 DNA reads TGCAGTGCTAGATCCGGGACTCCGAACACTGAAGCTTTCTTT. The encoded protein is CSARSGTPNTEAFF.

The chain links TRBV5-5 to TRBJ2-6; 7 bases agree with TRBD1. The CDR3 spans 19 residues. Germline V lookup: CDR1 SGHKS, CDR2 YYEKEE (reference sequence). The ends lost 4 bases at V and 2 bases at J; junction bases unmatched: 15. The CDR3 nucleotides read TGTGCCAGCAGCCTCCGCCTGGGGACAGACTTTACTGGGGCCAACGTCCTGACTTTC. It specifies CASSLRLGTDFTGANVLTF.

The CDR3 is CASSPPPYF. In DNA form, the CDR3 reads TGTGCCAGCAGTCCCCCCCCCTATTTT. This rearrangement joins TRBV28 to TRBJ1-3; D gene unclear. The CDR3 extends over 9 amino acids. Germline V gene lookup returns CDR1 MDHEN and CDR2 SYDVKM. Trimming shortened V by 5 bases and J by 16 bases, and 9 bases separated the two germline ends.

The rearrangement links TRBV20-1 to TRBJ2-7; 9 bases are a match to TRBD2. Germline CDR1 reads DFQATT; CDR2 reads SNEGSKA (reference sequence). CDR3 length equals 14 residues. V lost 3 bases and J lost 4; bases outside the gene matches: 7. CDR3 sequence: CSARSAGGPYEQYF. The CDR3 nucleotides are TGCAGTGCTAGGTCGGCGGGAGGGCCTTACGAGCAGTACTTC.

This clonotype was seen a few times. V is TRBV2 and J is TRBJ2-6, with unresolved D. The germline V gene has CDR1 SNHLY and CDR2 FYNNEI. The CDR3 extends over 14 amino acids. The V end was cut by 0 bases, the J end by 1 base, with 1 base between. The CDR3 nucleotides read TGTGCCAGCAGTGAAGCGTCTGGGGCCAACGTCCTGACTTTC. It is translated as CASSEASGANVLTF.

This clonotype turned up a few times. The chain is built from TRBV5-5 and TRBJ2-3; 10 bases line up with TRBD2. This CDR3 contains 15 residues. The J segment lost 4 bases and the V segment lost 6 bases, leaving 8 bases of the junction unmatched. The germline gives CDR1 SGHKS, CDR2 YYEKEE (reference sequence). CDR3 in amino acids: CASTLAGVSADTQYF. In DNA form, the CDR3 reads TGTGCCAGCACTCTAGCGGGAGTTAGCGCAGATACGCAGTATTTT.

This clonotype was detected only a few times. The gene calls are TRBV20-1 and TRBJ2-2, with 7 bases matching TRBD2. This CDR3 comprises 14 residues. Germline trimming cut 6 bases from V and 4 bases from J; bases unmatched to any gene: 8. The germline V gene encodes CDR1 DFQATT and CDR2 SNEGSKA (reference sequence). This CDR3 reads CSASGRAGTGELFF. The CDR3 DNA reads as TGCAGTGCATCGGGGAGGGCAGGCACCGGGGAGCTGTTTTTT.

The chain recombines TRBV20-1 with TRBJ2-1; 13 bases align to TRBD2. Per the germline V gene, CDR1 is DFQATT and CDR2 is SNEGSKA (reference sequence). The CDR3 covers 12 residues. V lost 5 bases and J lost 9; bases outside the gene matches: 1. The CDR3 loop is CSAGTSGAEQFF. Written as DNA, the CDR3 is TGCAGTGCTGGGACTAGCGGGGCTGAGCAGTTCTTC.

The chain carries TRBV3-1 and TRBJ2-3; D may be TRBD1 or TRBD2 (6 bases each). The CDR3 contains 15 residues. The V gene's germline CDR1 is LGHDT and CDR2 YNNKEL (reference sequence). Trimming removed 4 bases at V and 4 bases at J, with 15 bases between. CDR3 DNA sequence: TGTGCCAGCAGCCCTGAGGGGGGCTTCTCAGATACGCAGTATTTT. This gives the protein CASSPEGGFSDTQYF.

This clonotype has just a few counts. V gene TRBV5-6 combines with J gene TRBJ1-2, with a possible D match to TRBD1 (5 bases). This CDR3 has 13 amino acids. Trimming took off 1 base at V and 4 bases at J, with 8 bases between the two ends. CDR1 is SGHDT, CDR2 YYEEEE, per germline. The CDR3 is CASSLRGSYGYTF. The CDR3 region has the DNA TGTGCCAGCAGCTTGCGGGGGAGCTATGGCTACACCTTC. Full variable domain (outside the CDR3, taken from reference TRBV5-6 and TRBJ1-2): DAGVTQSPTHLIKTRGQQVTLRCSPKSGHDTVSWYQQALGQGPQFIFQYYEEEERQRGNFPDRFSGHQFPNYSSELNVNALLLGDSALYLCASSLRGSYGYTFGSGTRLTVV.

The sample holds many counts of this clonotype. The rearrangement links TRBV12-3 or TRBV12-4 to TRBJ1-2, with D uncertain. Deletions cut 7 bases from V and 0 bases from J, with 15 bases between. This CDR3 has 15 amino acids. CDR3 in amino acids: CASTVTLQTNYGYTF. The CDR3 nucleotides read TGTGCCAGCACCGTGACACTACAAACTAACTATGGCTACACCTTC.

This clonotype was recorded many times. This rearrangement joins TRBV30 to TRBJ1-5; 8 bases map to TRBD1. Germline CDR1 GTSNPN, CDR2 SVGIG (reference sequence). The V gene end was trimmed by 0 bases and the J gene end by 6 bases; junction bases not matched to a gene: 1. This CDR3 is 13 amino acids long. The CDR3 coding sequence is TGTGCCTGGAGTGTACAGGGGGGTCAGCCCCAGCATTTT. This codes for CAWSVQGGQPQHF.

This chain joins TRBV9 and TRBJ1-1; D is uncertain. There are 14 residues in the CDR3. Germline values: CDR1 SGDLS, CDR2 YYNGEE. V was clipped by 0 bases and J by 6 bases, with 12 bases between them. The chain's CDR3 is CASSVAVGEAEAFF. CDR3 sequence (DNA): TGTGCCAGCAGCGTAGCTGTGGGTGAGGCTGAAGCTTTCTTT.

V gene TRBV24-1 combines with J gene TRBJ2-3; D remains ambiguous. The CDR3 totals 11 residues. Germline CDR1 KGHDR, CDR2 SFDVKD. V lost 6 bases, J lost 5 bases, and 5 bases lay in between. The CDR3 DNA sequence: TGTGCCACCAGTCAAGGAGATACGCAGTATTTT. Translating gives CATSQGDTQYF.

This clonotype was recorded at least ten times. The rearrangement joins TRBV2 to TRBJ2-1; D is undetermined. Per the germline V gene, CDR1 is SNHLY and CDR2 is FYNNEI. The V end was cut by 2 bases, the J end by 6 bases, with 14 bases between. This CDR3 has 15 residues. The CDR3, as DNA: TGTGCCAGCAGTGAATCGTCAGGCGTTGGCAATGAGCAGTTCTTC. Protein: CASSESSGVGNEQFF.

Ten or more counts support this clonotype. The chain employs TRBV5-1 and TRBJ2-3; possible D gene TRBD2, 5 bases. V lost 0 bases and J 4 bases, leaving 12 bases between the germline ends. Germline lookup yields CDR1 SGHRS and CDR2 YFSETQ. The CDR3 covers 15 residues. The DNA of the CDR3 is TGCGCCAGCAGCTTGGGTCAAGGGAGTGCAGATACGCAGTATTTT. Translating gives CASSLGQGSADTQYF. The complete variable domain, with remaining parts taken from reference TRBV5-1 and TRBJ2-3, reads KAGVTQTPRYLIKTRGQQVTLSCSPISGHRSVSWYQQTPGQGLQFLFEYFSETQRNKGNFPGRFSGRQFSNSRSEMNVSTLELGDSALYLCASSLGQGSADTQYFGPGTRLTVL.

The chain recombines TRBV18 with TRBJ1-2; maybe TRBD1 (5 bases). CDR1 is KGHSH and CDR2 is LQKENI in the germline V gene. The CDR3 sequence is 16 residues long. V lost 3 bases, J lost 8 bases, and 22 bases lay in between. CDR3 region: CASSPAEGVPLEGYTF. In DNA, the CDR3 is TGTGCCAGCTCACCGGCGGAAGGGGTTCCTTTGGAAGGCTACACCTTC.

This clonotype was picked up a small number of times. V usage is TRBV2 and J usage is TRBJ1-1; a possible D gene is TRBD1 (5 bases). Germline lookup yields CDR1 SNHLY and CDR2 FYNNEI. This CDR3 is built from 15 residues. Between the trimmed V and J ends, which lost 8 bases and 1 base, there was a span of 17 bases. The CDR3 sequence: CASFDRGISNTEAFF. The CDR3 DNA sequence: TGTGCCAGCTTCGATCGGGGCATATCGAACACTGAAGCTTTCTTT.